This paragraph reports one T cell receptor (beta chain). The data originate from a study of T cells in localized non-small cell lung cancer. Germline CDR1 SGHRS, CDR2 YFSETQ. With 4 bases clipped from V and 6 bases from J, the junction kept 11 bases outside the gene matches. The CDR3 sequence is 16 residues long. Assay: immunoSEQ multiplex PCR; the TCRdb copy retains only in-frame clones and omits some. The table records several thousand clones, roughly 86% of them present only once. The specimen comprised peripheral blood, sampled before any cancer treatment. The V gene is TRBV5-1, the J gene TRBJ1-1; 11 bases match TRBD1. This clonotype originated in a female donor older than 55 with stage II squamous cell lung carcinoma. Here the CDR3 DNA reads TGCGCCAGCAGCCTCGGACAGGGGGCGGGGTCGGCTGAAGCTTTCTTT. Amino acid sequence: CASSLGQGAGSAEAFF.